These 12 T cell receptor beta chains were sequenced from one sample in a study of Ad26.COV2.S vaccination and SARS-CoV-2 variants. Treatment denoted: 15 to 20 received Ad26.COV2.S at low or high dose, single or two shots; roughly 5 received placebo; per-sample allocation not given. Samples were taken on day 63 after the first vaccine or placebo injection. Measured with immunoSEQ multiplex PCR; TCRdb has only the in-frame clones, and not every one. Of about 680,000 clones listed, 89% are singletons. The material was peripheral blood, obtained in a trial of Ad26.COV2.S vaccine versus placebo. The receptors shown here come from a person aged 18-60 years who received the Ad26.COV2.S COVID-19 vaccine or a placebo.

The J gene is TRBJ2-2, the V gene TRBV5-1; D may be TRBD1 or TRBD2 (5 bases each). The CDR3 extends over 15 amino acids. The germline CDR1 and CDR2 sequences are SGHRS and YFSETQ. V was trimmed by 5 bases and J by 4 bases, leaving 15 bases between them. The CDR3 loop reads CASRIDPGTTGELFF. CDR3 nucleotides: TGCGCCAGCAGAATCGATCCTGGGACCACCGGGGAGCTGTTTTTT.

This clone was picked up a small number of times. The CDR3 DNA follows: TGTGCCAGCAGTTCTTGGCTCCATGGGAGCAATCAGCCCCAGCATTTT. Its protein product is CASSSWLHGSNQPQHF. The chain links TRBV6-2 or TRBV6-3 to TRBJ1-5; D is uncertain. CDR1 and CDR2 (germline): MNHEY, SVGEGT. The ends were cut back, 4 bases at V and 1 base at J, with 14 bases in the middle. The CDR3 has 16 residues.

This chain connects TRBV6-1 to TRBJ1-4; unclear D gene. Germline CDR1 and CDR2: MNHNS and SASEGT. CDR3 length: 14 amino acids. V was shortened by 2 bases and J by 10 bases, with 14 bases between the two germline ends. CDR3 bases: TGTGCCAGCAGTGAACTCCCAAATCAGGCAAAACTGTTTTTT. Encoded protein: CASSELPNQAKLFF.

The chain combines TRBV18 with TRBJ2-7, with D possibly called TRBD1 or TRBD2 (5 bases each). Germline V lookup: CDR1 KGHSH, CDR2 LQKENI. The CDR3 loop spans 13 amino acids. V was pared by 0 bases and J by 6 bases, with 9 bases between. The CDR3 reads CASSPPSGGEQYF. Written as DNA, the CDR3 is TGTGCCAGCTCACCACCGAGTGGGGGCGAGCAGTACTTC.

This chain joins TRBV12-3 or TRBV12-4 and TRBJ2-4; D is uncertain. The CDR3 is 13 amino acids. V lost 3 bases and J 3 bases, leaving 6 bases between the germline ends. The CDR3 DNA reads TGTGCCAGCAGTTTCCGGTACAAAAACATTCAGTACTTC. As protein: CASSFRYKNIQYF.

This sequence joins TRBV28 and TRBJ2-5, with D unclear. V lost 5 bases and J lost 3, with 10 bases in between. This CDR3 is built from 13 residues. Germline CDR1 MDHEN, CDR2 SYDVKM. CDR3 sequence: CASSLGLKETQYF. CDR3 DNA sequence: TGTGCCAGCAGTCTGGGTCTTAAAGAGACCCAGTACTTC.

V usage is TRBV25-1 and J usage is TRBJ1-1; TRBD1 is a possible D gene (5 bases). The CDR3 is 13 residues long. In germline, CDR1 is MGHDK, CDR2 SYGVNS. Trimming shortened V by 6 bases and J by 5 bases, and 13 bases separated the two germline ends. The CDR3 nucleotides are TGTGCCAGCAGCCCGGGGGGGGTGACTGAAGCTTTCTTT. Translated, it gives CASSPGGVTEAFF.

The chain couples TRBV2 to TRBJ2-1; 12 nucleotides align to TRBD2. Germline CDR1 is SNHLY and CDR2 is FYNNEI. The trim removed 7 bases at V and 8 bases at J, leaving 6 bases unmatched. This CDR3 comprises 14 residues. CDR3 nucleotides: TGTGCCAGCACCGGGACTAGCGGGTCAGATGAGCAGTTCTTC. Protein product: CASTGTSGSDEQFF.

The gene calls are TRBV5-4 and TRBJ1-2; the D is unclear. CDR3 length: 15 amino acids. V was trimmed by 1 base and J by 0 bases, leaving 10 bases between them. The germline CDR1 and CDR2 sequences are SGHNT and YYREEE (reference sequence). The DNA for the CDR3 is TGTGCCAGCAGCTTGAAGAGGTTTGCTAACTATGGCTACACCTTC. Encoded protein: CASSLKRFANYGYTF.

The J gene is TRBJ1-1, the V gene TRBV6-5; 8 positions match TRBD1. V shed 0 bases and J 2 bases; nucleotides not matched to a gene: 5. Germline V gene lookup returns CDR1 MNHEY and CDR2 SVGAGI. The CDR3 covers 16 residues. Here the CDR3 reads CASSYSMTGVNTEAFF. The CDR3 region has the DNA TGTGCCAGCAGTTACTCAATGACAGGGGTTAACACTGAAGCTTTCTTT.

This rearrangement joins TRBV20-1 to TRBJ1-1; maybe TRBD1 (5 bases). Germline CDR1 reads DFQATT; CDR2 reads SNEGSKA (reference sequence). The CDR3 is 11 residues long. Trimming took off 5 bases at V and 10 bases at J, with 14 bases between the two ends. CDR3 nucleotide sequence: TGCAGTGCTCGAGCTCCCGGGGCAGCTTTCTTT. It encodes CSARAPGAAFF.

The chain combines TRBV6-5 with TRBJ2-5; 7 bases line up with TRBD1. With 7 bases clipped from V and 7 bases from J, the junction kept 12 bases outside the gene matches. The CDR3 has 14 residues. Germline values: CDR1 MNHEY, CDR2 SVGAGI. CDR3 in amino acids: CASTNSTGAGTQYF. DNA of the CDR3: TGTGCCAGCACCAACTCAACAGGGGCGGGGACCCAGTACTTC.